These T cell receptor beta chains were read from a single sample in a study of graft-versus-host responses after intestinal transplantation. This table comes from immunoSEQ multiplex PCR, and its TCRdb copy is limited to in-frame clones, with some not included. The sample yields about 120,000 clones, 85% to 95% seen once. Their cognate antigens are unknown. The sample consisted of unstimulated CD4+ T cells sorted from spleen or lymph node cells, taken before intestinal transplant. All receptors derive from a human donor who received an intestinal transplant. The CDR3 runs from the conserved cysteine through the conserved F or W. A D gene is named only where the DNA matches it firmly. Where a row states a size, it is once, few, many or the class of an expanded clone; other rows omit it.

abundance,v_gene,j_gene,d_gene,CDR3aa,CDR3nt
.,TRBV10-3,TRBJ2-2,.,CAISAGTGELFF,TGTGCCATCAGCGCCGGGACCGGGGAGCTGTTTTTT
.,TRBV2,TRBJ1-1,TRBD1,CASRRTGESTEAFF,TGTGCCAGCAGGCGGACAGGGGAAAGCACTGAAGCTTTCTTT
.,TRBV2,TRBJ2-5,.,CASRVGPPETQYF,TGTGCCAGCAGAGTGGGCCCTCCCGAGACCCAGTACTTC
.,TRBV5-1,TRBJ2-7,.,CASSWSAPLEQYF,TGCGCCAGCAGCTGGTCAGCCCCCCTCGAGCAGTACTTC
.,TRBV5-4,TRBJ2-7,.,CASSFDSGEQYF,TGTGCCAGCAGCTTCGACAGCGGCGAGCAGTACTTC
.,TRBV10-3,TRBJ2-1,TRBD2,CAISESSSGRDLGNEQFF,TGTGCCATCAGTGAGTCATCGAGCGGGAGGGATCTGGGCAATGAGCAGTTCTTC
.,TRBV30,TRBJ1-2,.,CAWSRALGYGYTF,TGTGCCTGGAGCCGGGCTTTGGGGTATGGCTACACCTTC
few,TRBV19,TRBJ1-5,.,CASSPRNQPQHF,TGTGCCAGTAGTCCTCGGAATCAGCCCCAGCATTTT
.,TRBV6-5,TRBJ1-1,.,CASTLQGNTEAFF,TGTGCCAGCACCTTACAGGGGAACACTGAAGCTTTCTTT
.,TRBV28,TRBJ2-7,.,CASRDTYEQYF,TGTGCCAGCAGGGACACCTACGAGCAGTACTTC
.,TRBV6-1,TRBJ1-1,TRBD1,CASRTGSGGGTEAFF,TGTGCCAGCAGGACAGGGTCGGGAGGGGGTACTGAAGCTTTCTTT
.,TRBV7-2,TRBJ2-3,.,CASSWGVTDTQYF,TGTGCCAGCAGCTGGGGTGTGACAGATACGCAGTATTTT
once,TRBV10-3,TRBJ2-1,TRBD2,CAISGGTSGYNEQFF,TGTGCCATCAGTGGCGGGACTAGCGGCTACAATGAGCAGTTCTTC
.,TRBV5-1,TRBJ2-7,.,CASSLGSRYLSYEQYF,TGCGCCAGCAGCCTTGGGAGCAGGTACCTCTCCTACGAGCAGTACTTC
.,TRBV30,TRBJ2-1,.,CAWSVRRDKFF,TGTGCCTGGAGTGTAAGGCGGGACAAGTTCTTC
.,TRBV30,TRBJ1-2,.,CAGRTENYGYTF,TGTGCCGGAAGGACGGAAAACTATGGCTACACCTTC
.,TRBV27,TRBJ2-7,.,CASSRGGEQYF,TGTGCCAGCAGTCGAGGCGGCGAGCAGTACTTC
.,TRBV5-6,TRBJ2-5,.,CASSPGPSRTQYF,TGTGCCAGCAGCCCGGGACCGTCCAGGACCCAGTACTTC
.,TRBV28,TRBJ2-2,.,CASSLPRATGNTGELFF,TGTGCCAGCAGTTTACCACGGGCAACCGGAAACACCGGGGAGCTGTTTTTT
.,TRBV18,TRBJ2-7,.,CASAQGSGYEQYF,TGTGCCAGCGCACAAGGTTCGGGCTACGAGCAGTACTTC
.,TRBV6-5,TRBJ2-1,.,CASSYAFQSQGYEQFF,TGTGCCAGCAGTTACGCATTCCAATCCCAGGGCTATGAGCAGTTCTTC
.,TRBV7-9,TRBJ1-2,TRBD1,CASSSDRAGYGYTF,TGTGCCAGCAGCTCGGACAGGGCCGGCTATGGCTACACCTTC
.,TRBV29-1,TRBJ1-5,.,CSVVSGGDQPQHF,TGCAGCGTTGTTTCCGGGGGTGATCAGCCCCAGCATTTT
.,TRBV28,TRBJ2-3,TRBD2,CASTNSGLGADTQYF,TGTGCCAGCACCAATAGCGGGCTCGGGGCAGATACGCAGTATTTT
.,TRBV14,TRBJ2-3,TRBD2,CASSTRQLAGSTDTQYF,TGTGCCAGCTCGACCCGCCAGCTAGCGGGGTCAACAGATACGCAGTATTTT
.,TRBV5-4,TRBJ2-7,TRBD2,CASSLGLAGGLNEQYF,TGTGCCAGCAGCTTGGGTCTAGCGGGCGGCCTAAACGAGCAGTACTTC
.,TRBV30,TRBJ2-3,.,CAWSVVLEPDTQYF,TGTGCCTGGAGTGTAGTGCTGGAGCCAGATACGCAGTATTTT
.,TRBV7-9,TRBJ2-4,.,CASSFDGPPSDIQYF,TGTGCCAGCAGCTTCGACGGACCCCCTTCTGACATTCAGTACTTC
.,TRBV7-7,TRBJ2-2,.,CASSLLGGIGELFF,TGTGCTAGCAGCCTGTTAGGGGGTATCGGGGAGCTGTTTTTT
.,TRBV5-1,TRBJ2-7,.,CASSWGGQWDYEQYF,TGCGCCAGCAGCTGGGGGGGACAGTGGGACTACGAGCAGTACTTC
.,TRBV15,TRBJ1-1,.,CATTRELNTEAFF,TGTGCCACCACCAGGGAACTGAACACTGAAGCTTTCTTT
.,TRBV6-5,TRBJ1-2,.,CASLAGNFGGYTF,TGTGCCAGCCTTGCGGGGAACTTCGGGGGCTACACCTTC
.,TRBV9,TRBJ2-1,TRBD2,CASSVSGLAGIGEQFF,TGTGCCAGCAGCGTCTCCGGACTAGCGGGAATAGGTGAGCAGTTCTTC
.,TRBV27,TRBJ1-5,.,CASSGVSNQPQHF,TGTGCCAGCAGTGGGGTGAGCAATCAGCCCCAGCATTTT
.,TRBV7-9,TRBJ2-1,TRBD2,CASSLILAGGTNYNEQFF,TGTGCCAGCAGCTTAATACTAGCGGGAGGGACGAATTACAATGAGCAGTTCTTC
.,TRBV11-1,TRBJ2-7,TRBD1,CASSSVGLPGGNEQYF,TGTGCCAGCAGCTCCGTTGGTTTGCCAGGGGGAAACGAGCAGTACTTC
.,TRBV28,TRBJ1-2,.,CASSPFGRNYGYTF,TGTGCCAGCAGTCCATTCGGACGGAACTATGGCTACACCTTC
.,TRBV6-1,TRBJ2-7,.,CASSRDIFSYEQYF,TGTGCCAGCAGCCGGGACATCTTCTCCTACGAGCAGTACTTC
once,TRBV9,TRBJ2-2,TRBD2,CASSVGTTNTGELFF,TGTGCCAGCAGCGTTGGGACTACGAACACCGGGGAGCTGTTTTTT
.,TRBV5-1,TRBJ1-1,.,CASSSETTTEAFF,TGCGCCAGCAGCAGCGAAACAACGACTGAAGCTTTCTTT
.,TRBV5-5,TRBJ2-7,.,CASQKGERQYF,TGTGCCAGCCAAAAGGGGGAACGGCAGTACTTC
.,TRBV7-8,TRBJ2-1,.,CASSLRIDRWNEQFF,TGTGCCAGCAGCTTAAGGATCGACCGGTGGAATGAGCAGTTCTTC
.,TRBV9,TRBJ2-7,TRBD2,CASSVGALAAAYEQYF,TGTGCCAGCAGCGTAGGAGCCCTAGCGGCAGCCTACGAGCAGTACTTC
.,TRBV7-3,TRBJ2-5,.,CASSLRAGAPQETQYF,TGTGCCAGCAGCTTAAGGGCAGGGGCGCCACAAGAGACCCAGTACTTC
.,TRBV7-3,TRBJ2-6,.,CASSLYGANVLTF,TGTGCCAGCAGCTTGTACGGGGCCAACGTCCTGACTTTC
.,TRBV7-9,TRBJ2-2,.,CASSLVFSGHGNNTGELFF,TGTGCCAGCAGCTTAGTATTCTCGGGGCACGGAAATAACACCGGGGAGCTGTTTTTT
.,TRBV28,TRBJ2-7,TRBD2,CASSLGSGRARGQYF,TGTGCCAGCAGTTTAGGGAGCGGGAGGGCCCGGGGGCAGTACTTC
.,TRBV27,TRBJ1-2,.,CASSRLGPYGYTF,TGTGCCAGCAGTCGCCTGGGACCTTATGGCTACACCTTC
.,TRBV14,TRBJ2-7,.,CASSPPAFSYEQYF,TGTGCCAGCAGCCCCCCGGCGTTCTCCTACGAGCAGTACTTC
.,TRBV30,TRBJ1-2,.,CAWIPSPRGYYGYTF,TGTGCCTGGATCCCCAGCCCGAGGGGCTACTATGGCTACACCTTC
.,TRBV5-1,TRBJ2-1,TRBD2,CASSLRLAGGPIYNEQFF,TGCGCCAGCAGCTTGCGACTAGCGGGAGGACCTATATACAATGAGCAGTTCTTC
.,TRBV27,TRBJ2-1,TRBD1,CASSSGQGISEQFF,TGTGCCAGCAGTTCCGGACAGGGTATCAGTGAGCAGTTCTTC
once,TRBV20-1,TRBJ2-7,.,CSAGESREQYF,TGCAGTGCTGGGGAGTCGAGGGAGCAGTACTTC
.,TRBV5-1,TRBJ2-4,.,CASSLSGENIQYF,TGCGCCAGCAGCTTGTCCGGGGAAAACATTCAGTACTTC
.,TRBV28,TRBJ2-7,.,CASSVVGLGNEQYF,TGTGCCAGCAGCGTGGTAGGCTTGGGGAACGAGCAGTACTTC
.,TRBV6-5,TRBJ2-7,.,CASSQEDRREQYF,TGTGCCAGCAGTCAGGAAGACAGACGCGAGCAGTACTTC
.,TRBV6-1,TRBJ2-3,TRBD1,CASSIQGAGADTQYF,TGTGCCAGCAGTATTCAGGGGGCAGGAGCAGATACGCAGTATTTT